Below, one TCR beta chain is given with its context. V shed 5 bases, J shed 2 bases, and the junction held 2 bases outside the gene matches. The germline V gene has CDR1 SQVTM and CDR2 ANQGSEA. This CDR3 has 13 amino acids. The study ran its PCR with 60 Vbeta and 13 Jbeta primers. Only in-frame clones appear in the TCRdb table, and some are missing; sequencing was by immunoSEQ multiplex PCR. The sample totals approximately 58,000 clones; its top ten clones hold 3.6%. These data are taken from a study of cytomegalovirus exposure and HLA in healthy donors. Sequencing was performed on PBMCs. The V call is TRBV29-1, the J call TRBJ2-1, with TRBD2 matching over 8 bases. This sequence was found in a woman aged 18 to 35 in good health and CMV-seronegative. The CDR3 DNA follows: TGCAGCGTTCCGGGAGGGGCCTACAATGAGCAGTTCTTC. Translation gives CSVPGGAYNEQFF.